This TCR beta chain came from a study of neurological immune-mediated disorders. Whole-study results and caveats: Patients with HTLV-1-associated myelopathy showed the most TCR clonal expansion. Those with multiple sclerosis showed the least, falling below healthy controls.

Deletions cut 4 bases from V and 4 bases from J, with 13 bases between. The CDR3 runs to 14 residues. CDR1 is MNHEY and CDR2 is SVGAGI in the germline V gene. The sample holds many counts of this clonotype. Its antigen is not identified. TCRdb analysed the 5' RACE reads with MiXCR anew, one entry per CDR3 protein. The sample lists around 61,000 distinct CDR3 sequences, around 5.1% seen once, with 5.6% in the top ten. V usage is TRBV6-5 and J usage is TRBJ1-2; D is possibly TRBD1 (6 bases). The TCR sequence derives from a human donor with multiple sclerosis. The donor label of this sample is uncertain. Sequencing was done on a sample of PBMCs. This CDR3 reads CASSFQTGSYGYTF. Here the CDR3 DNA reads TGTGCCAGCAGTTTCCAAACAGGGTCCTATGGCTACACCTTC.